This T cell receptor (beta chain) comes out of a study of OX40 agonist ivuxolimab in advanced cancers. For this clone: The antigen is unknown.

Findings and limits, study-wide: Among patients with partial responses at 0.1-3.0 mg/kg, clonal expansion was among the lowest.

The protocol was immunoSEQ multiplex PCR, while the TCRdb copy is restricted to in-frame clones and leaves out a portion. The table records around 35,000 clones, less than 90% of them present only once. Germline V gives CDR1 LGHNA, CDR2 YNFKEQ. V dropped 0 bases and J dropped 8 bases, with 13 bases sitting between them. This CDR3 has 14 amino acids. The sample consisted of CD4+ or CD8+ T cells sorted from blood, taken in a trial of the OX40 agonist ivuxolimab. The TCR comes from an adult with an advanced solid tumor such as melanoma, head and neck, liver or kidney cancer. V is TRBV4-2 and J is TRBJ1-2; a possible D gene is TRBD1 (6 bases). The CDR3 DNA reads as TGTGCCAGCAGCCAAGAAACAGGGCTAGGGGGCTACACCTTC. Its protein is CASSQETGLGGYTF.